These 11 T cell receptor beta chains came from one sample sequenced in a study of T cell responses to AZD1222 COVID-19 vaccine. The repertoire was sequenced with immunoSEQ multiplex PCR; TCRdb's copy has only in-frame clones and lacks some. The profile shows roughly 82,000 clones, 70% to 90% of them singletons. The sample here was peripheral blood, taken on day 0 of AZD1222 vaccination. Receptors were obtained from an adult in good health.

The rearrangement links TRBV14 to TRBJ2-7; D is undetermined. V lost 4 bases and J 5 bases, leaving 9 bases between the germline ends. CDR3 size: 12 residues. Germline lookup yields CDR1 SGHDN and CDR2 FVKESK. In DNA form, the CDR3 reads TGTGCCAGCAGCCGTCTTCGGGACGAGCAGTACTTC. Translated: CASSRLRDEQYF.

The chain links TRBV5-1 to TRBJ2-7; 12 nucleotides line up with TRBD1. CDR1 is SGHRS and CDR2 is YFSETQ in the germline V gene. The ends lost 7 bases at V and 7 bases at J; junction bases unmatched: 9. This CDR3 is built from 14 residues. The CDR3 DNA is TGCGCCAGCGGGACAGGGGGCGCCTGGGATGAGCAGTACTTC. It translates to CASGTGGAWDEQYF.

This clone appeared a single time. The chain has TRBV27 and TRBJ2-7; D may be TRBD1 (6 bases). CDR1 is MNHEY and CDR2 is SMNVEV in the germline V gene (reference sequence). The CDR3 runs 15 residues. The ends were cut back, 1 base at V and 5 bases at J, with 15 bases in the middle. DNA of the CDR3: TGTGCCAGCAGTTTATTACCTCAGGGGCTGGACGAGCAGTACTTC. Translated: CASSLLPQGLDEQYF.

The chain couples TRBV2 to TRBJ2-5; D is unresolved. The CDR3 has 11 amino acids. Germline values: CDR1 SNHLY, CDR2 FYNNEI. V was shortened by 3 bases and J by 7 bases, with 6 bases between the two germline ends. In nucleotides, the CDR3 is TGTGCCAGCAGTGAGGGGTCGACCCAGTACTTC. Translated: CASSEGSTQYF.

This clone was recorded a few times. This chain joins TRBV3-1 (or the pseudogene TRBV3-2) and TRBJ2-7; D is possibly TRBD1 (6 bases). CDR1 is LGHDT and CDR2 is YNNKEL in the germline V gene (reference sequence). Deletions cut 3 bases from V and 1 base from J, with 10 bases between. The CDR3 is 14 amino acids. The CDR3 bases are TGTGCCAGCAGCCATGGACAGAAATCCTACGAGCAGTACTTC. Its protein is CASSHGQKSYEQYF.

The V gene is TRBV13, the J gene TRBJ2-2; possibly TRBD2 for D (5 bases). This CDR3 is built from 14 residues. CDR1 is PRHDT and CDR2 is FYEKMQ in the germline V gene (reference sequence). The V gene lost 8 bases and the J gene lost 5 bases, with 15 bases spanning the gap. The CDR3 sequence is CASRRSGRTGELFF. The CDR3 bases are TGTGCCAGCCGGAGGAGCGGTAGGACCGGGGAGCTGTTTTTT.

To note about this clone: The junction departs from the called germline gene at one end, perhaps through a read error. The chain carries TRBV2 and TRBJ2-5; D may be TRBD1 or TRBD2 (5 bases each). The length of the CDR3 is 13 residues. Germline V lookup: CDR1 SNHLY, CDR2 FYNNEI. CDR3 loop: CASSGGPQGTQYF. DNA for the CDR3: TGTGCCAGCAGTGGGGGACCCCAAGGGACCCAGTACTTC. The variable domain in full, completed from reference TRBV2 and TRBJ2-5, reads EPEVTQTPSHQVTQMGQEVILRCVPISNHLYFYWYRQILGQKVEFLVSFYNNEISEKSEIFDDQFSVERPDGSNFTLKIRSTKLEDSAMYFCASSGGPQGTQYFGPGTRLLVL.

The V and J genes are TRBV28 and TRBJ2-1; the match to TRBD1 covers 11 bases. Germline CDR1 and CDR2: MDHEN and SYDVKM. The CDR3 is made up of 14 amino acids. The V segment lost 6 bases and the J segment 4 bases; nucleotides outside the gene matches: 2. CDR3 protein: CASSGTGGYNEQFF. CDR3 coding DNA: TGTGCCAGCAGCGGGACAGGGGGATACAATGAGCAGTTCTTC.

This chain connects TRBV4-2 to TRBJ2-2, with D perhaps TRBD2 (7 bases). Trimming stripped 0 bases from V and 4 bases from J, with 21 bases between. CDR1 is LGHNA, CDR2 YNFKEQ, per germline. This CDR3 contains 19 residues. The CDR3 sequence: CASSQDLGGGEVSTGELFF. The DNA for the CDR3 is TGTGCCAGCAGCCAAGATCTTGGGGGGGGCGAGGTGAGCACCGGGGAGCTGTTTTTT.

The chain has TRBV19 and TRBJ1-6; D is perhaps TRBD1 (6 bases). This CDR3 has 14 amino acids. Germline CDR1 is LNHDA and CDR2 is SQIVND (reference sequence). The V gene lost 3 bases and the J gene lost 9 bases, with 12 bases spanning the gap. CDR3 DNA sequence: TGTGCCAGTAGTATCCAGGGGCTCGGTTCACCCCTCCACTTT. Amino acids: CASSIQGLGSPLHF.

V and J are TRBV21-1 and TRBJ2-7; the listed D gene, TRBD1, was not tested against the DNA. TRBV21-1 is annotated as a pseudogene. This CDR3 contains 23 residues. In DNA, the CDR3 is TGTGCCAGCAGCAGCCGGGACAGGGAACGATTCGAGGCGAGGGACGGGTCCCCCTACGAGCAGTACTTC. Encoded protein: CASSSRDRERFEARDGSPYEQYF.